This T cell receptor (beta chain) was obtained from a study of Ad26.COV2.S vaccination and SARS-CoV-2 variants. Study-wide findings and caveats: It was reported that spike-specific CD8+ and CD4+ T cell responses were substantially broad after vaccination. People given the vaccine had a wider spike-specific TCR breadth than placebo recipients did. Similar non-spike TCR breadth was observed in recipients of vaccine and of placebo. It is possible that the TCR breadth and depth analyses underestimated the total T cell responses.

The CDR3 spans 14 residues. Trimming pared 3 bases from V and 2 bases from J, leaving 11 bases between. The V gene's germline CDR1 is LGHNA and CDR2 YSLEER. For this clone: Antigen specificity is unknown.

Method: immunoSEQ multiplex PCR; TCRdb's copy keeps in-frame clones and lacks some. The sample holds approximately 340,000 clones, 92% seen once. The V and J genes are TRBV4-3 and TRBJ2-7; a weak D match, TRBD1 (5 bases). The material was peripheral blood, obtained after recovery from COVID-19. This TCR was recovered from a human donor who had recovered from COVID-19. Here the CDR3 DNA reads TGCGCCAGCAGCCACTCCAGGGCTACCTACGAGCAGTACTTC. It encodes CASSHSRATYEQYF.